The 8 T cell receptor beta chains reported below all come from one sample, sequenced in a study of T-cell reconstitution after alpha-beta-depleted transplantation in children. Construction of the TCRbeta library involved unique molecular identifiers. Each CDR3 protein is one row after TCRdb ran MiXCR on the PCR reads. The repertoire holds about 20,000 distinct CDR3 sequences, with roughly 13% as singletons. The material was PBMCs, mostly from graft donor cells, obtained 60 days after TCRalphabeta/CD19-depleted stem cell transplant. The receptor set was obtained from a female patient aged 2-15 years who had a stem cell transplant for congenital amegakaryocytic thrombocytopenia, so the T cells may come from the graft donor.

The V gene is TRBV10-3, the J gene TRBJ1-2; D possibly corresponds to TRBD1 (6 bases). The CDR3 loop spans 14 amino acids. CDR1 and CDR2 (germline): ENHRY, SYGVKD. The ends were cut back, 2 bases at V and 2 bases at J, with 9 bases in the middle. CDR3 amino acids: CAISERGGNYGYTF. CDR3 sequence (DNA): TGTGCCATCAGTGAGAGAGGGGGAAACTATGGCTACACCTTC.

This clonotype was recorded many times. CDR3 protein: CATSRDTGGGAFF. The DNA of the CDR3 is TGTGCCACCAGCAGAGACACAGGGGGGGGAGCTTTCTTT. V gene TRBV15 combines with J gene TRBJ1-1; TRBD1 matches at 8 bases. Looked up from germline, CDR1 is LNHNV and CDR2 is YYDKDF (reference sequence). J gave up 10 bases and V 0 bases, and 4 bases lay outside the gene matches. CDR3 length equals 13 residues.

As to this clonotype: The junction differs from germline at one of its ends, possibly a read error. The V and J genes are TRBV12-3 or TRBV12-4 and TRBJ2-7; the D call may be TRBD1 or TRBD2 (6 bases each). This CDR3 contains 18 residues. DNA of the CDR3: TGTGCCATCAGTTTCCGGTCCCTTGGGGGGCAAAGGACCTACGAGCAGTACTTC. This gives the protein CAISFRSLGGQRTYEQYF.

This clonotype was seen more than once but under ten times. The CDR3 DNA sequence: TGTGCCATCTGCTACCCCCAGACAGGGGGAAAGATTCTGTCCTACGAGCAGTACTTC. This codes for CAICYPQTGGKILSYEQYF. This chain links TRBV3-1 with TRBJ2-7, with TRBD1 matching over 9 bases. The CDR3 sequence is 19 residues long. Germline V gene sequence: CDR1 LGHDT, CDR2 YNNKEL (reference sequence). V lost 10 bases and J lost 1; bases outside the gene matches: 23.

This sequence joins TRBV29-1 and TRBJ2-4, with D possibly being TRBD1 or TRBD2 (6 bases each). The CDR3 extends over 14 amino acids. CDR1 SQVTM and CDR2 ANQGSEA come from the germline V gene. V lost 7 bases and J 3 bases, leaving 16 bases between the germline ends. The CDR3 region has the DNA TGCAGCGCCGCCCGGGGGCAGGGCAAAAACATTCAGTACTTC. Its translation is CSAARGQGKNIQYF.

In its sample, this clonotype was seen many times. The V and J genes are TRBV4-1 and TRBJ2-7; D is unclear. Per germline, CDR1 MGHRA and CDR2 YSYEKL. This CDR3 region has 14 residues. Deletions cut 0 bases from V and 3 bases from J, with 9 bases between. In DNA, the CDR3 is TGCGCCAGCAGCCAAGATCCCCAGCTCTACGAGCAGTACTTC. Translating it yields CASSQDPQLYEQYF.

This clonotype came up many times. The CDR3 DNA reads as TGTGCCAGCACCGCGACCATGACAGGGACCTACGAGCAGTACTTC. It codes for CASTATMTGTYEQYF. J is TRBJ2-7 and V is TRBV12-3 or TRBV12-4; 7 bases are a match to TRBD1. The CDR3 covers 15 residues. V lost 7 bases to trimming and J lost 2 bases; unmatched junction nucleotides: 11.

This clonotype appeared many times. DNA of the CDR3: TGTGCTAGTGCCGTGGGACAGGGGGGAGATACGCAGTATTTT. Translated: CASAVGQGGDTQYF. This chain connects TRBV12-5 to TRBJ2-3, with 11 bases that match TRBD1. V lost 7 bases, J lost 5 bases, and 5 bases stayed unmatched. This CDR3 has 14 residues. The V gene's germline CDR1 is LGHNT and CDR2 FRNRAP.